This T cell receptor beta chain stems from a study of T-cell memory formation after mild COVID-19. J gave up 6 bases and V 6 bases, and 5 bases lay outside the gene matches. This CDR3 comprises 15 residues. Germline lookup yields CDR1 SGHTA and CDR2 FQGNSA. A single record per CDR3 protein comes from TCRdb applying MiXCR to the 5' RACE reads. The sample includes 350,000 to 450,000 distinct CDR3 sequences, 20% to 25% seen only once; the top ten take around 9.5%. This clonotype was seen only a few times. This receptor was taken from an adult woman who had mild COVID-19 (a few samples of this study predate the infection). Cell type and time point are not known. The chain has TRBV7-2 and TRBJ2-3; TRBD2 aligns across 14 bases. The sequencing input was PBMCs or a T cell subset sorted from them (not recorded which). CDR3 sequence: CASRTSGGAFDTQYF. CDR3 DNA sequence: TGTGCCAGCAGGACTAGCGGGGGGGCCTTTGATACGCAGTATTTT.